Here is one T cell receptor (beta chain) with its context. Its antigen remains unknown. The CDR3 has 12 amino acids. Germline V gene data show CDR1 as MNHNY and CDR2 as SVGAGI (reference sequence). The V end lost 0 bases, the J end lost 13 bases, and 13 bases lay between the germline ends. These data belong to a study of regulatory dendritic cells for organ transplantation. Broader study findings: Naive CD4+ and CD8+ repertoires were highly diverse; memory CD8+ was most oligoclonal.

The protocol was immunoSEQ multiplex PCR, while the TCRdb copy is restricted to in-frame clones and leaves out a portion. The data show 30,000 to 40,000 clones, 85% to 90% seen once. The chain combines TRBV6-6 with TRBJ2-7; D call uncertain. This sequence was found in a human donor in good health. Sequencing used naive CD4+ T cells from blood. Subset: CD45RA+ naive T cells. CDR3 residues: CASSYSGQAPYF. The CDR3 DNA sequence: TGTGCCAGCAGTTACTCTGGGCAGGCCCCCTACTTC.